The sequence of this TCR beta chain was determined in a study of CD4+ T cells in melanoma. As to this clone: The target antigen is unknown.

The CDR3 covers 16 residues. From germline, CDR1 is MNHEY and CDR2 SVGAGI. V was shortened by 0 bases and J by 0 bases, with 12 bases between the two germline ends. TCRdb's table, derived via immunoSEQ multiplex PCR, lists solely in-frame clones and lacks some. The repertoire holds 20,000 to 25,000 clones, with around 80% as singletons. Study-wide results and caveats: Diverse differentiation states were reported for melanoma neoantigen-specific CD4+ T cells. CD8+ T cell, macrophage and B cell function reportedly correlated with neoantigen-specific CD4+ T cells.

This TCR was recovered from a human donor with melanoma. The V gene is TRBV6-5, the J gene TRBJ2-7; tentative D call: TRBD1 (6 bases). CDR3 loop: CASSYSWTASSYEQYF. Here the CDR3 DNA reads TGTGCCAGCAGTTACTCGTGGACAGCGAGCTCCTACGAGCAGTACTTC.